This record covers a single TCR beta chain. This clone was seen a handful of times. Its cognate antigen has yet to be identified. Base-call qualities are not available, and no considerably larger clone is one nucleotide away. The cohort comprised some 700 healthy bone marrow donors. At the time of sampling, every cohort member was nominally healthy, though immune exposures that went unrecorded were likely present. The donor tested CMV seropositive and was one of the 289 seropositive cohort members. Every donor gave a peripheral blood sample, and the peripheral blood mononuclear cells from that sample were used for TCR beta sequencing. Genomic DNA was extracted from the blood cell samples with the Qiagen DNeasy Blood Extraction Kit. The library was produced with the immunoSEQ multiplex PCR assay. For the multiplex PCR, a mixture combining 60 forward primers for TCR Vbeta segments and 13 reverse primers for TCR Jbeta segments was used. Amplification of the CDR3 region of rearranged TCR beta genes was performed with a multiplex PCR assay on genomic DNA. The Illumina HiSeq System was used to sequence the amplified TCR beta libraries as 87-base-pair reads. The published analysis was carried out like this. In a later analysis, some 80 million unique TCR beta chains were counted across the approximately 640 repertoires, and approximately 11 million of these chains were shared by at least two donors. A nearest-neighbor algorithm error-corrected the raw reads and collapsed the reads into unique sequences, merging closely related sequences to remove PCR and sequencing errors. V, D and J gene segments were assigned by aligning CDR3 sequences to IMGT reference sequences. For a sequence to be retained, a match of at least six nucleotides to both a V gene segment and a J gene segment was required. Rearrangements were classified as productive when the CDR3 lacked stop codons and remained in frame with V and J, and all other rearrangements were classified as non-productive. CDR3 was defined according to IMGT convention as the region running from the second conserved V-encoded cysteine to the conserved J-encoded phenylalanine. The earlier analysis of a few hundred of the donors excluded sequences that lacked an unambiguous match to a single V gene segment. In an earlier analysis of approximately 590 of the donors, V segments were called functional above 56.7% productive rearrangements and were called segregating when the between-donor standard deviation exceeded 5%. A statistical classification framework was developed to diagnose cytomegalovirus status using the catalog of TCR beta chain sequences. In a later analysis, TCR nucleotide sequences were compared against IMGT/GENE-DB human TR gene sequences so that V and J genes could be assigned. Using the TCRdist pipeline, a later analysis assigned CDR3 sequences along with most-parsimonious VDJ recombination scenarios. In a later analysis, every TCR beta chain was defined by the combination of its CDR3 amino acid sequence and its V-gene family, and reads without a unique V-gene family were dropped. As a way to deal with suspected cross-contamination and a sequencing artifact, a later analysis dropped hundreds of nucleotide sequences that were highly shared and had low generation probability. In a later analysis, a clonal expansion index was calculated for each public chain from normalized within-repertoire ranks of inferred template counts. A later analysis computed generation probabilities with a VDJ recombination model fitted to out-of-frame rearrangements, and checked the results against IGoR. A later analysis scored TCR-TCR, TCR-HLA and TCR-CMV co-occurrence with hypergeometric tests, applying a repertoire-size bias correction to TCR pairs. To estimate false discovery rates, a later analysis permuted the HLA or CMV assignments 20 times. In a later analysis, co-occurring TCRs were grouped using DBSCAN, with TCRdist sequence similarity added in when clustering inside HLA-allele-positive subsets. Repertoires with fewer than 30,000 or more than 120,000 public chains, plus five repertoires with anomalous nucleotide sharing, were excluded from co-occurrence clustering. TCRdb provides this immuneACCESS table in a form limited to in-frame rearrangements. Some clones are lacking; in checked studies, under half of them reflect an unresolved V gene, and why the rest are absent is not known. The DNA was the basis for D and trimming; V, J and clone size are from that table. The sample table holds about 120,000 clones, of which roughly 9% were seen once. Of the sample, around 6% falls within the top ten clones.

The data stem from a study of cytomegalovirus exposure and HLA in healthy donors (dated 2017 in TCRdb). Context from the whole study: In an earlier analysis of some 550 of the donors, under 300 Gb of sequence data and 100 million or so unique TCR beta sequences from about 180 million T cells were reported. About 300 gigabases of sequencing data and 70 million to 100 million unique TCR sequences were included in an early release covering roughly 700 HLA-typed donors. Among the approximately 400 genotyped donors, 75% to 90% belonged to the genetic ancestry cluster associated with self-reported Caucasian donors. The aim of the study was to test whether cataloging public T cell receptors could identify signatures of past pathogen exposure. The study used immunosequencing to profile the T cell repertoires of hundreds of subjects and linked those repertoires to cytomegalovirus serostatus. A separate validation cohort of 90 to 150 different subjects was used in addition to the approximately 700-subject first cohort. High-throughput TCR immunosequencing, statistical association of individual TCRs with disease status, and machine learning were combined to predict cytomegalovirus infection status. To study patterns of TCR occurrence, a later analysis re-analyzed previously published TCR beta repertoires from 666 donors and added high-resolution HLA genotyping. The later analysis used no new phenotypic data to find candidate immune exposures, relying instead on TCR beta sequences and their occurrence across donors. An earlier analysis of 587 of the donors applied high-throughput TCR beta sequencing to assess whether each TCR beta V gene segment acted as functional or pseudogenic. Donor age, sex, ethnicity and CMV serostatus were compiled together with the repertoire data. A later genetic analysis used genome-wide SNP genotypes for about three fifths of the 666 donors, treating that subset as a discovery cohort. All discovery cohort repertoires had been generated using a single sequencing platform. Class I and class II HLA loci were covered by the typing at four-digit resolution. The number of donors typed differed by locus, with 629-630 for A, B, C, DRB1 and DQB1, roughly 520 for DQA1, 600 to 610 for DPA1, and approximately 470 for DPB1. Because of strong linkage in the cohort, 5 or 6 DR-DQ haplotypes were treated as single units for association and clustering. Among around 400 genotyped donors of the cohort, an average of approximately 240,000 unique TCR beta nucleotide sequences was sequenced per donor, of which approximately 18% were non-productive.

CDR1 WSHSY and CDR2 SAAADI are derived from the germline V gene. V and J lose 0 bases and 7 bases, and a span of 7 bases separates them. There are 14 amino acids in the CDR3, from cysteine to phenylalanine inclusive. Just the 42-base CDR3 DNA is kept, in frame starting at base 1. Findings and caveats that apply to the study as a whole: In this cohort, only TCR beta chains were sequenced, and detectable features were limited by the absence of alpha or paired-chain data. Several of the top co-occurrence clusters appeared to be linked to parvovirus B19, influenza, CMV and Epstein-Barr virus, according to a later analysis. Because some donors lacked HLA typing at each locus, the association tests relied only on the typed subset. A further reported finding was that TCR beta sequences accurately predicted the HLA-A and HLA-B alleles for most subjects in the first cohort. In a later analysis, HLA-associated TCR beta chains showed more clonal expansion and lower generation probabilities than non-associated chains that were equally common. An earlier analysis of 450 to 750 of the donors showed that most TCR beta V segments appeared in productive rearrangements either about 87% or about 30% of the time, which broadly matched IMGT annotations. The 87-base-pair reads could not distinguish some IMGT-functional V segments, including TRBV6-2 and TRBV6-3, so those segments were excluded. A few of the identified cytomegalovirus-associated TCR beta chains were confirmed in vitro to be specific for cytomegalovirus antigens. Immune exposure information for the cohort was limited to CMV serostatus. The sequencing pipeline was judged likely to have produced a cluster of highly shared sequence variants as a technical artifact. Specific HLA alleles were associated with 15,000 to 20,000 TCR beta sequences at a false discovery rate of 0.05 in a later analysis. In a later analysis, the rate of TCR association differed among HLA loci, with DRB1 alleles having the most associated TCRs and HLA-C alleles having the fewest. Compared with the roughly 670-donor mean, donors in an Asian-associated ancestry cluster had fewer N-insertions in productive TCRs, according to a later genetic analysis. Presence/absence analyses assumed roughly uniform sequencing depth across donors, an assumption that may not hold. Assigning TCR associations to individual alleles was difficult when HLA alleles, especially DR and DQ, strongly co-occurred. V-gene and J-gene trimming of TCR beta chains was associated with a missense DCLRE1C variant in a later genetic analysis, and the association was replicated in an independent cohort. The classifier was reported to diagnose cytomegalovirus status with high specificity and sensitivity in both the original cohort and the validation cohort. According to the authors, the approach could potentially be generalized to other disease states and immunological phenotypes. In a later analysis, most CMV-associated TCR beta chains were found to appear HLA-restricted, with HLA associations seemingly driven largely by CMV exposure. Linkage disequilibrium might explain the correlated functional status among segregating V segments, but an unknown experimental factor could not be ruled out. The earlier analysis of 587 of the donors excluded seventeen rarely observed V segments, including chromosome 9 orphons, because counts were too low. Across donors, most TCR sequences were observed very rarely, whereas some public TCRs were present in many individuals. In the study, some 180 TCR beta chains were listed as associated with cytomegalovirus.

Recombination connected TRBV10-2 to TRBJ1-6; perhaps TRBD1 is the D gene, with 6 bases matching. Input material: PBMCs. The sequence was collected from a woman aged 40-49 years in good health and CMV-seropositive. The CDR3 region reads CASSESDRNSPLHF. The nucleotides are TGCGCCAGCAGTGAGTCAGACAGGAATTCACCCCTCCACTTT.